This T cell receptor beta chain was sequenced in a study of cytomegalovirus exposure and HLA in healthy donors. 13 Jbeta primers and 60 Vbeta primers were used for the PCR. Assay: immunoSEQ multiplex PCR; the TCRdb copy retains only in-frame clones and omits some. The sample lists around 150,000 clones; more than 70% were seen once. In its sample, this clone was seen once. Germline-derived CDR1 and CDR2 are SGHRS and YFSETQ. Trimming pared 4 bases from V and 1 base from J, leaving 11 bases between. CDR3 length: 14 residues. The sequence was obtained from a man aged 45-65 years in good health and CMV-seropositive. The rearrangement links TRBV5-1 to TRBJ1-2; no firm D call. Sequencing input: PBMCs. The CDR3 DNA reads TGCGCCAGCAGCCTCGCCGGGTTTAACTATGGCTACACCTTC. It yields the protein CASSLAGFNYGYTF.